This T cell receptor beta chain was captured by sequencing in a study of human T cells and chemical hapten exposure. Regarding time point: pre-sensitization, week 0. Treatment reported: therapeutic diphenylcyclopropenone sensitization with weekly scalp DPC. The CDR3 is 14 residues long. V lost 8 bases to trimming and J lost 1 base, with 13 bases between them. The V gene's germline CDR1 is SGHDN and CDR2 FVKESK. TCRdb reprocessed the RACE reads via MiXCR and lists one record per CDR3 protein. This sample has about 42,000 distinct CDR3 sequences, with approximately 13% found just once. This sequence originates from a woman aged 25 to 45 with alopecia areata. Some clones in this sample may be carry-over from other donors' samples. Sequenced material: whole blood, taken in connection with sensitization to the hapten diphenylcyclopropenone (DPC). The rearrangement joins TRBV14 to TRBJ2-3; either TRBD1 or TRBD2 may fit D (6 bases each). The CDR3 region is CASPQEGGTDTQYF. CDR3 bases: TGTGCCAGCCCCCAGGAGGGGGGCACAGATACGCAGTATTTT.